These 13 T cell receptor beta chains were sequenced from one sample in a study of T cells in Graves' hyperthyroidism and ophthalmopathy. RNA transcripts provided the source from which TCR beta CDR3 regions were amplified. HTBI primers were used for first-round RT-PCR of the TCR CDR3. Each CDR3 protein is one row after TCRdb ran MiXCR on the multiplex PCR reads. The table lists more than 450,000 distinct CDR3 sequences, roughly 15% of them singletons. The sample was blood. These receptors all stem from a woman aged 40 to 55 with Graves' hyperthyroidism.

The chain links TRBV7-2 to TRBJ1-4; tentative D call: TRBD1 (6 bases). V lost 3 bases to trimming and J lost 7 bases, with 12 bases between them. Germline V gene lookup returns CDR1 SGHTA and CDR2 FQGNSA. This CDR3 region has 14 residues. In DNA form, the CDR3 reads TGTGCCAGCAGCTTTGGGGGGCCCACTGAAAAACTGTTTTTT. Its protein is CASSFGGPTEKLFF.

This chain joins TRBV6-1 and TRBJ1-2; 10 bases align to TRBD1. Germline V gene sequence: CDR1 MNHNS, CDR2 SASEGT. The CDR3 has 15 amino acids. V lost 2 bases, J lost 6 bases, and 6 bases stayed unmatched. The CDR3 region has the DNA TGTGCCAGCAGTGAAAACCAGGGACAGGGGAATGGCTACACCTTC. Amino acid sequence: CASSENQGQGNGYTF.

This clonotype showed up many times. The genes are TRBV13 and TRBJ2-3; 11 nucleotides agree with TRBD2. Germline CDR1 is PRHDT and CDR2 is FYEKMQ (reference sequence). J gave up 2 bases and V 4 bases, and 14 bases lay outside the gene matches. The CDR3 is 19 amino acids. The CDR3 region is CASSSPFRLAGNYTDTQYF. In nucleotides, the CDR3 is TGTGCCAGCAGCTCGCCGTTTAGACTAGCGGGGAACTACACAGATACGCAGTATTTT.

This chain connects TRBV7-9 to TRBJ2-7, with 9 bases aligning to TRBD1. Trimming took 5 bases from V and 5 from J; bases not matched to a gene: 7. CDR3 length equals 14 residues. Germline-derived CDR1 and CDR2 are SEHNR and FQNEAQ (reference sequence). The CDR3 DNA is TGTGCCAGCAGCCCCGGACAGGGGACAGACGAGCAGTACTTC. Its protein product is CASSPGQGTDEQYF.

This clonotype was observed at least ten times. The J gene is TRBJ2-1, the V gene TRBV4-1, with a possible D match to TRBD2 (5 bases). Germline CDR1 reads MGHRA; CDR2 reads YSYEKL. V shed 4 bases and J shed 6 bases, with 10 bases lying between them. The CDR3 loop spans 13 amino acids. CDR3 sequence: CASSPARGNEQFF. The DNA for the CDR3 is TGCGCCAGCAGCCCAGCTCGGGGCAATGAGCAGTTCTTC.

This clonotype has ten or more counts. V is TRBV12-5 and J is TRBJ2-3; TRBD2 matches 9 bases. Germline V gene lookup returns CDR1 LGHNT and CDR2 FRNRAP. After removal of 1 base from V and 6 bases from J, the junction contained 26 bases not matched to a gene. This CDR3 has 22 amino acids. The CDR3 DNA sequence: TGTGCTAGTGGTTTGGCGACTTATAGCGGGAGATCATTATATAGTAATGTGGATACGCAGTATTTT. The encoded protein is CASGLATYSGRSLYSNVDTQYF.

The chain carries TRBV28 and TRBJ1-3; 7 bases fit TRBD1. The CDR3 is made up of 15 amino acids. The trim removed 5 bases at V and 4 bases at J, leaving 8 bases unmatched. The germline gives CDR1 MDHEN, CDR2 SYDVKM. CDR3 sequence (DNA): TGTGCCAGCAGTCTAAGGACAGGTTCAGGAAACACCATATATTTT. Translating gives CASSLRTGSGNTIYF. The full variable domain, with the rest looked up from reference TRBV28 and TRBJ1-3, is DVKVTQSSRYLVKRTGEKVFLECVQDMDHENMFWYRQDPGLGLRLIYFSYDVKMKEKGDIPEGYSVSREKKERFSLILESASTNQTSMYLCASSLRTGSGNTIYFGEGSWLTVV.

J is TRBJ2-3 and V is TRBV12-3 or TRBV12-4, with TRBD2 identical over 11 bases. CDR3 length equals 16 residues. V lost 2 bases, J lost 2 bases, and 3 bases stayed unmatched. The CDR3 sequence: CASSLLLAGATDTQYF. As DNA, the CDR3 is TGTGCCAGCAGTTTACTACTAGCGGGAGCCACAGATACGCAGTATTTT.

The chain has TRBV10-3 and TRBJ2-1; maybe TRBD2 (6 bases). V lost 7 bases and J 10 bases, leaving 17 bases between the germline ends. This CDR3 has 13 amino acids. Per germline, CDR1 ENHRY and CDR2 SYGVKD. The CDR3 spells CAINPGGAWEQFF. The DNA for the CDR3 is TGTGCCATCAATCCAGGAGGGGCATGGGAGCAGTTCTTC.

This clonotype was observed many times. The chain links TRBV28 to TRBJ2-2; D might be TRBD1 or TRBD2, each matching 6 bases. This CDR3 has 17 residues. The V gene lost 6 bases and the J gene lost 4 bases, with 21 bases spanning the gap. Germline-derived CDR1 and CDR2 are MDHEN and SYDVKM. CDR3 sequence reads: CASRAISGAGVTGELFF. CDR3 sequence (DNA): TGTGCCAGCAGAGCCATCTCGGGGGCCGGGGTCACCGGGGAGCTGTTTTTT.

This clonotype was seen many times. The chain employs TRBV12-3 or TRBV12-4 and TRBJ2-2; 8 bases agree with TRBD2. V lost 5 bases and J lost 7; bases outside the gene matches: 12. This CDR3 spans 16 amino acids. The CDR3 region is CASSQMPGGWIGELFF. In nucleotides, the CDR3 is TGTGCCAGCAGTCAGATGCCGGGAGGGTGGATCGGGGAGCTGTTTTTT.

This chain uses TRBV27 with TRBJ2-1, with TRBD2 matching 10 bases. CDR3 length: 15 amino acids. Germline CDR1 is MNHEY and CDR2 is SMNVEV (reference sequence). Trimming took 8 bases from V and 2 from J; bases not matched to a gene: 6. CDR3 amino acids: CASGPGLATYNEQFF. The CDR3 nucleotides read TGTGCCAGCGGTCCGGGACTAGCGACCTACAATGAGCAGTTCTTC.

This clonotype was detected a few times. The rearrangement links TRBV7-9 to TRBJ2-5; unclear D gene. The germline CDR1 and CDR2 sequences are SEHNR and FQNEAQ (reference sequence). The CDR3 loop spans 13 amino acids. V lost 4 bases to trimming and J lost 3 bases, with 9 bases between them. CDR3 residues: CASSWGSEETQYF. In DNA form, the CDR3 reads TGTGCCAGCAGCTGGGGTTCGGAAGAGACCCAGTACTTC.